This is a list of T cell receptor beta chains from one sample in a study of CD8+CD57+ T cells in acquired aplastic anemia. TCRdb passed the reads through MiXCR, listing each CDR3 protein once. The table shows about 150,000 distinct CDR3 sequences, with around half occurring only once. Material for sequencing was sorted CD4+, CD8+, or CD8+CD57+ T cells (not recorded which) from PBMCs. The source of these receptors is a human donor with aplastic anemia. The CDR3 runs from the conserved cysteine through the conserved F or W. The order of the fields is J gene, D gene, V gene, clone size, CDR3 protein, CDR3 DNA. A D gene is named only where the DNA matches it firmly. Size values are once, few and many counts, or a class for expanded clones, and some rows have none.

TRBJ1-6,NA,TRBV4-1,few,CASSPGLTENSPLHF,TGCGCCAGCAGCCCGGGATTGACGGAGAATTCACCCCTCCACTTT
TRBJ1-1,TRBD1,TRBV10-2,many,CASSLGTGGTEAFF,TGCGCCAGCTCCCTTGGGACAGGGGGCACTGAAGCTTTCTTT
TRBJ1-5,TRBD1,TRBV19,NA,CASRIQGVGNQPQHF,TGTGCCAGTAGGATACAGGGGGTAGGCAATCAGCCCCAGCATTTT
TRBJ2-3,TRBD2,TRBV7-6,NA,CASSSLIGTSLLSTDTQYF,TGTGCCAGCAGCTCACTTATAGGGACTAGCCTCCTTAGCACAGATACGCAGTATTTT
TRBJ1-1,TRBD1,TRBV27,many,CASKDRARAEAFF,TGTGCCAGCAAAGACAGGGCAAGGGCTGAAGCTTTCTTT
TRBJ1-5,NA,TRBV4-3,many,CASSPSIDGAGQPQHF,TGCGCCAGCAGCCCTTCCATCGATGGGGCTGGTCAGCCCCAGCATTTT
TRBJ1-5,NA,TRBV25-1,once,CASSPAIWDTRDPPQHF,TGTGCCAGCAGTCCAGCCATCTGGGACACCCGGGATCCGCCCCAGCATTTT
TRBJ2-7,NA,TRBV29-1,NA,CSVGGTPDLYEQYF,TGCAGCGTGGGAGGGACACCCGACCTCTACGAGCAGTACTTC
TRBJ2-3,TRBD1,TRBV4-3,NA,CASTQGVASTDTQYF,TGCGCCAGCACCCAGGGGGTGGCTAGCACAGATACGCAGTATTTT
TRBJ2-3,TRBD2,TRBV7-8,many,CASSWSMGGGRTDTQYF,TGTGCCAGCAGCTGGAGTATGGGCGGGGGGCGCACAGATACGCAGTATTTT
TRBJ2-7,NA,TRBV2,NA,CASSDLAGTSYEQYF,TGTGCCAGCAGTGACCTCGCTGGGACCTCCTACGAGCAGTACTTC
TRBJ1-6,TRBD1,TRBV11-2,NA,CASSDRQGAPYNSPLHF,TGTGCCAGCAGCGACCGACAGGGGGCCCCCTATAATTCACCCCTCCACTTT
TRBJ2-2,NA,TRBV7-3,NA,CASRNANTGELFF,TGTGCCAGTCGGAACGCGAACACCGGGGAGCTGTTTTTT
TRBJ2-7,NA,TRBV7-2,NA,CASSPDLRPLYEQYF,TGTGCCAGCAGCCCCGACCTCAGACCCCTCTACGAGCAGTACTTC
TRBJ2-7,NA,TRBV20-1,NA,CSAREQGPIHEQYF,TGCAGTGCTAGAGAACAGGGCCCAATTCACGAGCAGTACTTC
TRBJ1-1,NA,TRBV2,NA,CATLGTGPEAFF,TGTGCCACTCTCGGCACAGGTCCTGAAGCTTTCTTT
TRBJ1-1,NA,TRBV19,many,CASTSGVTEAFF,TGTGCCAGCACCAGTGGGGTCACTGAAGCTTTCTTT
TRBJ1-5,TRBD1,TRBV7-2,NA,CASRLTGAEQPQHF,TGTGCCAGCAGGCTAACAGGGGCCGAGCAGCCCCAGCATTTT
TRBJ1-1,TRBD1,TRBV20-1,NA,CSALQGANTEAFF,TGCAGTGCCTTACAGGGGGCAAACACTGAAGCTTTCTTT
TRBJ1-1,NA,TRBV10-3,few,CAISTEGTEAFF,TGTGCCATCAGTACAGAAGGGACTGAAGCTTTCTTT
TRBJ1-2,NA,TRBV6-6,many,CASSYSTGERNYGYTF,TGTGCCAGCAGTTACTCGACGGGGGAGCGGAACTATGGCTACACCTTC
TRBJ2-7,NA,TRBV5-1,NA,CASSPGWGVLPYEQYF,TGCGCCAGCAGTCCGGGGTGGGGGGTCCTACCCTACGAGCAGTACTTC
TRBJ1-6,TRBD1,TRBV11-2,NA,CASSSWTGDNSPLHF,TGTGCCAGCAGCTCTTGGACAGGGGACAATTCACCCCTCCACTTT
TRBJ2-7,TRBD1,TRBV14,NA,CASSRGQIYEQYF,TGTGCCAGCAGTAGGGGACAGATCTACGAGCAGTACTTC
TRBJ1-5,NA,TRBV10-1,NA,CASQDAGSQPQHF,TGCGCCAGCCAAGATGCAGGGAGTCAGCCCCAGCATTTT
TRBJ1-1,NA,TRBV7-9,many,CAGSSLTGLYTEAFF,TGTGCCGGATCTAGCCTGACAGGACTTTACACTGAAGCTTTCTTT
TRBJ2-5,TRBD2,TRBV6-4,NA,CASSYGLAVQETQYF,TGTGCCAGCAGTTACGGTCTAGCGGTGCAAGAGACCCAGTACTTC
TRBJ2-7,NA,TRBV7-9,NA,CASSTTGLVIEQYF,TGTGCCAGCAGCACAACTGGACTCGTCATTGAGCAGTACTTC
TRBJ1-2,TRBD1,TRBV27,few,CASSSTGGSYYGYTF,TGTGCCAGCAGTTCAACAGGGGGTTCGTACTATGGCTACACCTTC
TRBJ1-1,NA,TRBV20-1,NA,CSAREVLSYEDTEAFF,TGCAGTGCCCGGGAGGTCTTGAGTTATGAGGACACTGAAGCTTTCTTT
TRBJ2-1,NA,TRBV15,NA,CATSRDPGRFNEQFF,TGTGCCACCAGCAGAGATCCGGGCAGATTCAATGAGCAGTTCTTC
TRBJ2-5,NA,TRBV5-6,many,CASSFAGSIQETQYF,TGTGCCAGCAGCTTTGCGGGGTCAATACAAGAGACCCAGTACTTC
TRBJ1-5,NA,TRBV5-6,many,CASSLGGRDQPQHF,TGTGCCAGCAGCTTGGGTGGGAGAGATCAGCCCCAGCATTTT
TRBJ1-4,TRBD1,TRBV4-3,NA,CASSQGTGFEKLFF,TGCGCCAGCAGCCAGGGGACAGGATTTGAAAAACTGTTTTTT
TRBJ2-4,NA,TRBV12-3/TRBV12-4,many,CASSLSIVIQYF,TGTGCCAGCAGTTTGTCCATCGTGATTCAGTACTTC
TRBJ2-7,TRBD1,TRBV19,many,CASSFAWTGSYEQYF,TGTGCCAGTAGCTTCGCGTGGACAGGCTCATACGAGCAGTACTTC
TRBJ1-2,TRBD1,TRBV19,NA,CASRDRDYGYTF,TGTGCCAGTAGGGACAGGGACTATGGCTACACCTTC
TRBJ2-3,TRBD2,TRBV6-1,NA,CASTESGGGAADTQYF,TGTGCCAGCACCGAGTCGGGCGGGGGGGCCGCAGATACGCAGTATTTT
TRBJ1-6,NA,TRBV11-2,NA,CASSSNYLGSPLHF,TGTGCCAGCAGCTCCAACTATCTCGGCTCACCCCTCCACTTT
TRBJ2-7,NA,TRBV10-3,NA,CAISESAPYEQYF,TGTGCCATCAGTGAGTCCGCACCTTACGAGCAGTACTTC
TRBJ1-6,NA,TRBV20-1,NA,CSARDSVGPLHF,TGCAGTGCTAGAGATTCGGTGGGGCCCCTCCACTTT
TRBJ1-2,TRBD1,TRBV4-2,once,CASSQEGTGWYGYTF,TGTGCCAGCAGCCAAGAGGGGACAGGGTGGTATGGCTACACCTTC
TRBJ1-2,NA,TRBV10-3,few,CAISAAADYGYTF,TGTGCCATCAGTGCTGCCGCGGACTATGGCTACACCTTC
TRBJ2-1,NA,TRBV24-1,few,CATGRSGGNEQFF,TGTGCCACCGGCAGATCAGGAGGCAATGAGCAGTTCTTC
TRBJ1-1,NA,TRBV7-9,few,CASSLRDYTEAFF,TGTGCCAGCAGCTTAAGGGACTACACTGAAGCTTTCTTT
TRBJ1-5,TRBD1,TRBV10-3,NA,CAISESRDRDQPQHF,TGTGCCATCAGTGAGTCGAGGGACAGGGACCAGCCCCAGCATTTT
TRBJ2-2,TRBD2,TRBV29-1,NA,CSVLGGTGELFF,TGCAGCGTTTTGGGAGGGACCGGGGAGCTGTTTTTT
TRBJ2-7,TRBD1,TRBV19,NA,CASSITGAYEQYF,TGTGCCAGTAGTATCACAGGGGCCTACGAGCAGTACTTC
TRBJ1-5,TRBD1,TRBV29-1,NA,CSVRDRVKYSNQPQHF,TGCAGCGTCCGGGACAGGGTCAAATATAGCAATCAGCCCCAGCATTTT
TRBJ2-5,NA,TRBV6-2/TRBV6-3,many,CASTEAVQETQYF,TGTGCCAGTACGGAGGCAGTCCAAGAGACCCAGTACTTC
TRBJ2-7,NA,TRBV5-5,NA,CASSQTVYEQYF,TGTGCCAGCAGCCAGACAGTCTACGAGCAGTACTTC
TRBJ2-1,NA,TRBV25-1,NA,CASSHLGRTYNEQFF,TGTGCCAGCAGCCATCTGGGACGTACCTACAATGAGCAGTTCTTC
TRBJ2-6,NA,TRBV10-1,NA,CASRVLPDRISSGANVLTF,TGCGCCAGCAGGGTCTTACCGGACCGTATTAGCTCTGGGGCCAACGTCCTGACTTTC
TRBJ2-7,NA,TRBV29-1,NA,CSVSGTSYEQYF,TGCAGCGTTTCCGGGACCTCCTACGAGCAGTACTTC
TRBJ1-1,NA,TRBV5-1,few,CASSLVPGLNTEAFF,TGCGCCAGCAGCTTGGTCCCGGGCTTGAACACTGAAGCTTTCTTT
TRBJ1-4,TRBD1,TRBV19,NA,CASRETGGGEKLFF,TGTGCCAGTAGGGAGACAGGGGGCGGTGAAAAACTGTTTTTT
TRBJ2-5,NA,TRBV19,few,CASGGMRTQYF,TGTGCCAGTGGCGGGATGAGGACCCAGTACTTC
TRBJ1-2,TRBD1,TRBV7-8,NA,CASSFQGADGYTF,TGTGCCAGCAGTTTTCAGGGGGCAGATGGCTACACCTTC
TRBJ2-7,TRBD1,TRBV7-6,NA,CASSPGTAEQYF,TGTGCCAGCAGCCCGGGGACAGCTGAGCAGTACTTC
TRBJ2-3,TRBD2,TRBV20-1,many,CSARDLPSGESDTQYF,TGCAGTGCTAGAGATCTCCCTAGCGGGGAGTCAGATACGCAGTATTTT